These 21 T cell receptor beta chains came from one sample sequenced in a study of blood T cell repertoires in COVID-19. Here immunoSEQ multiplex PCR was the method, and the copy in TCRdb shows in-frame clones only, minus some. The sample consists of nearly 60,000 clones, about 84% of them appearing once. The sequenced sample was peripheral blood. The receptors here all came from a man in his forties with active COVID-19.

This clone was found once. The CDR3, as DNA: TGTGCCAGTAGTATACTCCGTCTTATGGGACAGGGGTACAATGAGCAGTTCTTC. Its protein is CASSILRLMGQGYNEQFF. The chain is built from TRBV19 and TRBJ2-1, with TRBD1 matching over 10 bases. After removal of 2 bases from V and 4 bases from J, the junction contained 11 bases not matched to a gene. The CDR3 covers 18 residues. Germline CDR1 is LNHDA and CDR2 is SQIVND (reference sequence).

The J gene is TRBJ2-2, the V gene TRBV7-6; 14 nucleotides line up with TRBD2. V dropped 3 bases and J dropped 3; count of bases not matched to a gene: 9. CDR3 length equals 19 residues. Germline V lookup: CDR1 SGHVS, CDR2 FNYEAQ. For the CDR3, the DNA is TGTGCCAGCAGCTTCGCGACTAGCGGGAGGGCCGTCGACACCGGGGAGCTGTTTTTT. It translates to CASSFATSGRAVDTGELFF.

The rearrangement joins TRBV5-4 to TRBJ2-2; TRBD1 matches at 9 bases. The germline gives CDR1 SGHNT, CDR2 YYREEE (reference sequence). V shed 0 bases, J shed 6 bases, and the junction held 3 bases outside the gene matches. This CDR3 has 15 amino acids. The DNA of the CDR3 is TGTGCCAGCAGCTTGGCGGGACAGGGTCCCGGGGAGCTGTTTTTT. It specifies CASSLAGQGPGELFF.

Here the CDR3 reads CATSDLSSGRQQYF. CDR3 DNA: TGTGCCACCAGTGATTTGTCTAGCGGGAGACAGCAGTACTTC. The genes are TRBV24-1 and TRBJ2-7; 10 nucleotides line up with TRBD2. Germline CDR1 is KGHDR and CDR2 is SFDVKD. V trimming: 0 bases; J trimming: 8 bases; junction bases outside the gene matches: 3. The CDR3 is 14 residues long.

The chain uses TRBV29-1 and TRBJ1-3, with no clear D. The CDR3 has 12 residues. Germline loops: CDR1 SQVTM, CDR2 ANQGSEA. V lost 1 base, J lost 5 bases, and 6 bases lay in between. CDR3 sequence reads: CSVEVRRNTIYF. DNA of the CDR3: TGCAGCGTTGAAGTGCGGAGAAACACCATATATTTT.

This clone was detected only a few times. The rearrangement links TRBV29-1 to TRBJ1-4; D remains ambiguous. Per germline, CDR1 SQVTM and CDR2 ANQGSEA. Trimming pared 2 bases from V and 7 bases from J, leaving 11 bases between. The CDR3 is 13 residues long. The CDR3 nucleotides read TGCAGCGTTGAACAGAGGGTCGGTGAAAAACTGTTTTTT. Translating it yields CSVEQRVGEKLFF. The full variable domain, rest sourced from reference TRBV29-1 and TRBJ1-4, is SAVISQKPSRDICQRGTSLTIQCQVDSQVTMMFWYRQQPGQSLTLIATANQGSEATYESGFVIDKFPISRPNLTFSTLTVSNMSPEDSSIYLCSVEQRVGEKLFFGSGTQLSVL.

CDR3 sequence reads: CASSLSETSYEQYF. DNA for the CDR3: TGTGCCAGCAGTTTATCGGAGACCTCCTACGAGCAGTACTTC. This chain joins TRBV27 and TRBJ2-7; no clear D gene. The CDR3 is made up of 14 amino acids. Germline-derived CDR1 and CDR2 are MNHEY and SMNVEV (reference sequence). V gave up 0 bases and J gave up 0 bases, with 6 bases separating them.

The V call is TRBV20-1, the J call TRBJ2-3; D is unclear. Germline-derived CDR1 and CDR2 are DFQATT and SNEGSKA (reference sequence). This CDR3 comprises 11 residues. V lost 6 bases and J 4 bases, leaving 8 bases between the germline ends. CDR3 sequence: CSAHDSDTQYF. CDR3 DNA sequence: TGCAGTGCCCACGACTCAGATACGCAGTATTTT.

The chain has TRBV28 and TRBJ2-2; TRBD1 matches at 10 bases. Germline CDR1 and CDR2: MDHEN and SYDVKM. The length of the CDR3 is 14 residues. The trim removed 8 bases at V and 6 bases at J, leaving 6 bases unmatched. CDR3 protein: CASLRDRGSGELFF. As DNA, the CDR3 is TGTGCCAGCCTCCGGGACAGGGGTTCCGGGGAGCTGTTTTTT.

The chain recombines TRBV7-3 with TRBJ2-1; D is uncertain. Per the germline V gene, CDR1 is SGHTA and CDR2 is FQGTGA. V shed 3 bases and J shed 8 bases, with 11 bases lying between them. The CDR3 totals 13 residues. CDR3 sequence reads: CASSFPESDEQFF. The CDR3 DNA follows: TGTGCCAGCAGCTTTCCAGAAAGCGATGAGCAGTTCTTC.

V gene TRBV18 combines with J gene TRBJ2-3, with 7 positions matching TRBD1. Germline CDR1 reads KGHSH; CDR2 reads LQKENI. There are 16 residues in the CDR3. V shed 0 bases and J 2 bases; nucleotides not matched to a gene: 5. CDR3 sequence reads: CASSPPEDRLTDTQYF. Written as DNA, the CDR3 is TGTGCCAGCTCACCACCCGAGGACAGGCTCACAGATACGCAGTATTTT.

The rearrangement joins TRBV5-1 to TRBJ2-5, with unresolved D. Germline CDR1 reads SGHRS; CDR2 reads YFSETQ. CDR3 length: 13 residues. V lost 0 bases to trimming and J lost 4 bases, with 7 bases between them. The CDR3 spells CASSLGSGETQYF. The CDR3 DNA reads TGCGCCAGCAGCTTGGGGTCGGGAGAGACCCAGTACTTC. The full variable domain, in which reference TRBV5-1 and TRBJ2-5 provide the parts outside the CDR3, is KAGVTQTPRYLIKTRGQQVTLSCSPISGHRSVSWYQQTPGQGLQFLFEYFSETQRNKGNFPGRFSGRQFSNSRSEMNVSTLELGDSALYLCASSLGSGETQYFGPGTRLLVL.

V is TRBV29-1 and J is TRBJ1-1; D gene ambiguous. The germline V gene encodes CDR1 SQVTM and CDR2 ANQGSEA. The CDR3 totals 13 residues. V was cut by 1 base and J by 6 bases, with 12 bases left in between. The chain's CDR3 is CSVEGEGKAEAFF. CDR3 nucleotides: TGCAGCGTTGAAGGCGAGGGTAAGGCTGAAGCTTTCTTT.

The chain employs TRBV30 and TRBJ1-3; D is uncertain. The CDR3 has 12 amino acids. Deletions cut 4 bases from V and 4 bases from J, with 8 bases between. Germline CDR1 and CDR2: GTSNPN and SVGIG (reference sequence). The CDR3 is CAWTGSGNTIYF. The DNA for the CDR3 is TGTGCCTGGACGGGAAGCGGAAACACCATATATTTT.

This chain joins TRBV2 and TRBJ1-2, with TRBD1 as a possible D gene (5 bases). Trimming pared 5 bases from V and 9 bases from J, leaving 22 bases between. CDR1 SNHLY and CDR2 FYNNEI come from the germline V gene. This CDR3 contains 15 residues. CDR3 bases: TGTGCCAGCAGTTTTTCAGACAGTGGAGGGGAAAGCTACACCTTC. Protein sequence: CASSFSDSGGESYTF.

This rearrangement joins TRBV19 to TRBJ2-3; 7 bases are a match to TRBD1. The germline V gene encodes CDR1 LNHDA and CDR2 SQIVND (reference sequence). The CDR3 runs to 14 residues. Unmatched junction bases numbered 6, after V lost 7 bases and J lost 2 bases. This chain's CDR3 is CASTWTGTTDTQYF. Written as DNA, the CDR3 is TGTGCCAGTACGTGGACAGGTACCACAGATACGCAGTATTTT.

V gene TRBV5-4 combines with J gene TRBJ2-7; 7 bases agree with TRBD2. The CDR3 runs 15 residues. Germline V gives CDR1 SGHNT, CDR2 YYREEE (reference sequence). V dropped 3 bases and J dropped 2; count of bases not matched to a gene: 8. For the CDR3, the DNA is TGTGCCAGCAGCTCGGTAGCGGGCGCAACCTACGAGCAGTACTTC. Its protein product is CASSSVAGATYEQYF. The full variable domain, in which reference TRBV5-4 and TRBJ2-7 provide the parts outside the CDR3, is ETGVTQSPTHLIKTRGQQVTLRCSSQSGHNTVSWYQQALGQGPQFIFQYYREEENGRGNFPPRFSGLQFPNYSSELNVNALELDDSALYLCASSSVAGATYEQYFGPGTRLTVT.

The chain combines TRBV20-1 with TRBJ2-7; 11 bases match TRBD2. The CDR3 spans 14 residues. Germline CDR1 is DFQATT and CDR2 is SNEGSKA (reference sequence). The V and J ends lost 3 bases and 6 bases, in that order; junction bases with no gene match: 7. The CDR3, as DNA: TGCAGTGCTAGTGGGTCTAGCGGGAGGCTCGAGCAGTACTTC. Translated, it gives CSASGSSGRLEQYF.

In this sample, this clone turned up a few times. The chain is built from TRBV9 and TRBJ2-7, with 9 bases matching TRBD1. Germline CDR1 reads SGDLS; CDR2 reads YYNGEE. The ends lost 0 bases at V and 3 bases at J; junction bases unmatched: 4. The CDR3 has 15 residues. The CDR3 sequence is CASSVEGTGIYEQYF. The CDR3, as DNA: TGTGCCAGCAGCGTAGAGGGGACAGGGATCTACGAGCAGTACTTC.

The chain joins TRBV3-1 (or the pseudogene TRBV3-2) to TRBJ2-7, with D perhaps TRBD1 (6 bases). Germline CDR1 is LGHDT and CDR2 is YNNKEL (reference sequence). Trimming pared 1 base from V and 9 bases from J, leaving 13 bases between. The CDR3 totals 13 residues. The chain's CDR3 is CASSQAGQRGQYF. Written as DNA, the CDR3 is TGTGCCAGCAGCCAAGCTGGACAGAGGGGGCAGTACTTC.

This chain joins TRBV3-1 (or the pseudogene TRBV3-2) and TRBJ1-1; weak D call: TRBD1 (5 bases). The CDR3 extends over 15 amino acids. Trimming removed 4 bases at V and 4 bases at J, with 16 bases between. CDR1 LGHDT and CDR2 YNNKEL come from the germline V gene (reference sequence). CDR3 nucleotide sequence: TGTGCCAGCAGCCCGACCGGGGGTAGTGGCACTGAAGCTTTCTTT. Its protein is CASSPTGGSGTEAFF.